This passage covers 19 T cell receptor beta chains from one sample sequenced in a study of chemoradiotherapy in HPV16-positive cancers. Assay: immunoSEQ multiplex PCR; the TCRdb copy retains only in-frame clones and omits some. The sample shows about 1,900 clones, about 87% of them seen only once. The sample here was tumor tissue, taken from a patient who underwent chemoradiotherapy. All receptors come from a human donor with HPV-associated anogenital cancer.

The chain combines TRBV5-4 with TRBJ1-2, with a tentative D call TRBD1 (6 bases). V was shortened by 0 bases and J by 9 bases, with 9 bases between the two germline ends. Germline V lookup: CDR1 SGHNT, CDR2 YYREEE (reference sequence). The CDR3 covers 12 residues. CDR3 residues: CASSLVQGSYTF. DNA for the CDR3: TGTGCCAGCAGCTTGGTTCAGGGGAGCTACACCTTC.

The J gene is TRBJ2-7, the V gene TRBV5-1; D call uncertain. Looked up from germline, CDR1 is SGHRS and CDR2 is YFSETQ. V was cut by 4 bases and J by 3 bases, with 14 bases left in between. This CDR3 spans 14 amino acids. CDR3 amino acids: CASSPNVGNYEQYF. The CDR3 DNA is TGCGCCAGCAGCCCCAATGTAGGGAACTACGAGCAGTACTTC.

The chain carries TRBV29-1 and TRBJ1-1; D is perhaps TRBD1 (6 bases). The CDR3 spans 14 residues. Trimming shortened V by 0 bases and J by 6 bases, and 14 bases separated the two germline ends. Germline V lookup: CDR1 SQVTM, CDR2 ANQGSEA. The CDR3 sequence: CSVEDGQQAAEAFF. The CDR3, as DNA: TGCAGCGTTGAAGATGGACAGCAGGCGGCTGAAGCTTTCTTT.

The V gene is TRBV30, the J gene TRBJ2-7; possible D gene TRBD1, 6 bases. Germline CDR1 and CDR2: GTSNPN and SVGIG (reference sequence). CDR3 length: 12 residues. V was shortened by 0 bases and J by 6 bases, with 9 bases between the two germline ends. The CDR3 nucleotides read TGTGCCTGGAGTGTACAGGGCACCGAGCAGTACTTC. Encoded protein: CAWSVQGTEQYF.

The J gene is TRBJ2-7, the V gene TRBV11-2, with 10 nucleotides matching TRBD1. Germline-derived CDR1 and CDR2 are SGHAT and FQNNGV. Trimming removed 5 bases from V and 3 bases from J; junction bases left unmatched: 7. This CDR3 spans 15 amino acids. For the CDR3, the DNA is TGTGCCAGCAGCATCGACCGGGACAGGGGCTACGAGCAGTACTTC. It codes for CASSIDRDRGYEQYF.

The chain joins TRBV19 to TRBJ2-5; 11 bases fit TRBD2. The V gene's germline CDR1 is LNHDA and CDR2 SQIVND (reference sequence). V dropped 4 bases and J dropped 0; count of bases not matched to a gene: 4. The CDR3 runs 16 residues. The CDR3 DNA follows: TGTGCCAGTAGTAGGGGACTAGCGGTGTACCAAGAGACCCAGTACTTC. Its protein is CASSRGLAVYQETQYF.

This chain joins TRBV28 and TRBJ1-6; D gene ambiguous. V was shortened by 6 bases and J by 7 bases, with 16 bases between the two germline ends. There are 15 residues in the CDR3. Germline V lookup: CDR1 MDHEN, CDR2 SYDVKM. The CDR3: CASRRGSMLNSPLHF. As DNA, the CDR3 is TGTGCCAGCAGGAGAGGGTCGATGTTAAATTCACCCCTCCACTTT.

The chain is built from TRBV27 and TRBJ1-5; a possible D gene is TRBD1 (5 bases). The CDR3 runs 16 residues. V was clipped by 0 bases and J by 4 bases, with 13 bases between them. The germline CDR1 and CDR2 sequences are MNHEY and SMNVEV (reference sequence). CDR3: CASSLSAGRSNQPQHF. The DNA for the CDR3 is TGTGCCAGCAGTTTATCGGCAGGGAGAAGTAATCAGCCCCAGCATTTT.

The chain couples TRBV5-1 to TRBJ2-3; 9 bases line up with TRBD1. The CDR3 spans 15 residues. V shed 3 bases, J shed 0 bases, and the junction held 2 bases outside the gene matches. The germline V gene encodes CDR1 SGHRS and CDR2 YFSETQ. This CDR3 reads CASSSQGASTDTQYF. Written as DNA, the CDR3 is TGCGCCAGCAGCTCACAGGGGGCTAGCACAGATACGCAGTATTTT. The whole variable domain, remainder taken from reference TRBV5-1 and TRBJ2-3, is KAGVTQTPRYLIKTRGQQVTLSCSPISGHRSVSWYQQTPGQGLQFLFEYFSETQRNKGNFPGRFSGRQFSNSRSEMNVSTLELGDSALYLCASSSQGASTDTQYFGPGTRLTVL.

This chain uses TRBV10-3 with TRBJ2-7, with TRBD1 matching over 9 bases. The junction had 2 bases not matched to a gene; V was cut back by 2 bases and J by 3 bases. Per the germline V gene, CDR1 is ENHRY and CDR2 is SYGVKD. The CDR3 spans 14 residues. DNA of the CDR3: TGTGCCATCAGTGAGCCGACAGGGGGCTACGAGCAGTACTTC. Residues: CAISEPTGGYEQYF.

The J gene is TRBJ2-3, the V gene TRBV11-2; 8 bases are a match to TRBD2. Trimming took 2 bases from V and 1 from J; bases not matched to a gene: 8. The germline V gene encodes CDR1 SGHAT and CDR2 FQNNGV. The CDR3 loop spans 17 amino acids. CDR3 sequence reads: CASSLFSGGGRTDTQYF. Written as DNA, the CDR3 is TGTGCCAGCAGCTTATTTTCCGGGGGGGGGCGCACAGATACGCAGTATTTT.

V is TRBV19 and J is TRBJ2-7; 13 bases agree with TRBD2. The length of the CDR3 is 16 residues. Trimming cost V 8 bases and J 7 bases; bases outside gene matches: 14. In germline, CDR1 is LNHDA, CDR2 SQIVND (reference sequence). The CDR3 DNA sequence: TGTGCCAGTGGAATTACCGGGACTAGCGGGGCAGGGGAGCAGTACTTC. As protein: CASGITGTSGAGEQYF.

The rearrangement joins TRBV6-4 to TRBJ2-2; TRBD2 matches 10 bases. Per germline, CDR1 MRHNA and CDR2 SNTAGT. V lost 5 bases and J lost 3; bases outside the gene matches: 0. CDR3 length equals 14 residues. The CDR3 loop is CASSTSGDTGELFF. The CDR3 DNA follows: TGTGCCAGCAGTACTAGCGGGGACACCGGGGAGCTGTTTTTT.

V is TRBV12-5 and J is TRBJ2-2, with TRBD2 matching 12 bases. The CDR3 extends over 16 amino acids. In germline, CDR1 is LGHNT, CDR2 FRNRAP. V lost 6 bases, J lost 5 bases, and 7 bases stayed unmatched. CDR3 in DNA: TGTGCTAGTGGCCCACTAGCGGGGGGCGGAACCGGGGAGCTGTTTTTT. This encodes CASGPLAGGGTGELFF.

The chain links TRBV6-5 to TRBJ1-4; 7 bases agree with TRBD1. The V segment lost 6 bases and the J segment 8 bases; nucleotides outside the gene matches: 12. The germline V gene encodes CDR1 MNHEY and CDR2 SVGAGI. The CDR3 runs to 15 residues. Here the CDR3 DNA reads TGTGCCAGCAGAACTACTATACAGGGGAGGGAAAAACTGTTTTTT. Encoded protein: CASRTTIQGREKLFF.

This clone has a handful of counts. V is TRBV7-9 and J is TRBJ1-1, with a tentative D call TRBD1 (6 bases). V dropped 5 bases and J dropped 5 bases, with 12 bases sitting between them. CDR1 is SEHNR, CDR2 FQNEAQ, per germline (reference sequence). The CDR3 is made up of 13 amino acids. The CDR3 region has the DNA TGTGCCAGCAGCCTCGAGGGGGTGACTGAAGCTTTCTTT. Encoded protein: CASSLEGVTEAFF.

The chain couples TRBV11-2 to TRBJ2-3, with TRBD2 matching over 14 bases. CDR3 length: 18 amino acids. J was trimmed by 2 bases and V by 5 bases; bases with no gene match: 9. From germline, CDR1 is SGHAT and CDR2 FQNNGV. This CDR3 reads CASSPGLAGGRATDTQYF. DNA for the CDR3: TGTGCCAGCAGCCCCGGACTAGCGGGGGGCCGGGCCACAGATACGCAGTATTTT.

This clone showed up just a few times. The V and J genes are TRBV11-3 and TRBJ2-2; 12 bases line up with TRBD1. CDR1 is SGHNT and CDR2 is YENEEA in the germline V gene. The J segment lost 5 bases and the V segment lost 5 bases, leaving 12 bases of the junction unmatched. This CDR3 is 18 amino acids long. The CDR3 spells CASSPNQGQGAATGELFF. The CDR3 DNA reads as TGTGCCAGCAGCCCAAACCAGGGACAGGGGGCGGCAACCGGGGAGCTGTTTTTT.

V is TRBV4-1 and J is TRBJ1-3; D perhaps matches TRBD1 (6 bases). Between the trimmed V and J ends, which lost 1 base and 0 bases, there was a span of 16 bases. Germline V gives CDR1 MGHRA, CDR2 YSYEKL. This CDR3 region has 18 residues. CDR3 DNA sequence: TGCGCCAGCAGCCAAGTCGATGGAGGGACATCCTCTGGAAACACCATATATTTT. It is translated as CASSQVDGGTSSGNTIYF.